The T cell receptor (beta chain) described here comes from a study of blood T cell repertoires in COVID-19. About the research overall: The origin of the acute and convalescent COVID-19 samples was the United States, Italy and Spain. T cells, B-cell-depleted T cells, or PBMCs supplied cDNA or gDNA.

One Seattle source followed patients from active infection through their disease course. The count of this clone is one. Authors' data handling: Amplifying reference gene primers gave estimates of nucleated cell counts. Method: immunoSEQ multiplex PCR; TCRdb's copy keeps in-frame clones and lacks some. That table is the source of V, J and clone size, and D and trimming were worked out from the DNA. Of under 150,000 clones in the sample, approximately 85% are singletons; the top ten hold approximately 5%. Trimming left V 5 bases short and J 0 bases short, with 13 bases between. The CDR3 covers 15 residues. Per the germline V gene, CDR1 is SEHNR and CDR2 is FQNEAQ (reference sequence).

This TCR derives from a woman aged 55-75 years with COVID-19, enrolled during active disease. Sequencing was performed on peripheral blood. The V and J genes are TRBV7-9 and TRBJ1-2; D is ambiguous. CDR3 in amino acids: CASSQVGVPNYGYTF. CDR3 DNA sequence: TGTGCCAGCAGCCAAGTCGGGGTACCTAACTATGGCTACACCTTC. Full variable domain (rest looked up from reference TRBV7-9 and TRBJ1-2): DTGVSQNPRHKITKRGQNVTFRCDPISEHNRLYWYRQTLGQGPEFLTYFQNEAQLEKSRLLSDRFSAERPKGSFSTLEIQRTEQGDSAMYLCASSQVGVPNYGYTFGSGTRLTVV.